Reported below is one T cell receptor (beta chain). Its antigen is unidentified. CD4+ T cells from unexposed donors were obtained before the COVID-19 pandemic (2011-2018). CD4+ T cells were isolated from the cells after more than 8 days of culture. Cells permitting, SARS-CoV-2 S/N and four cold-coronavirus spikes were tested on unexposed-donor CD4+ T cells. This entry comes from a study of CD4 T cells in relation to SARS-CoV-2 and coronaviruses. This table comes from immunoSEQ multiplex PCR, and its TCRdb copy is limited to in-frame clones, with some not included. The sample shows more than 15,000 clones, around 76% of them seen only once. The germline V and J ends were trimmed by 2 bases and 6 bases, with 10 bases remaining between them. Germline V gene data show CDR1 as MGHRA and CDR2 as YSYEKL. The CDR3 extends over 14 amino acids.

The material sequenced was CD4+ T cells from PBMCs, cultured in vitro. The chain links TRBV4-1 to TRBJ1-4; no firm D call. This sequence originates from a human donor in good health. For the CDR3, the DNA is TGCGCCAGCAGCCAACCCGGACGGGATGAAAAACTGTTTTTT. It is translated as CASSQPGRDEKLFF.